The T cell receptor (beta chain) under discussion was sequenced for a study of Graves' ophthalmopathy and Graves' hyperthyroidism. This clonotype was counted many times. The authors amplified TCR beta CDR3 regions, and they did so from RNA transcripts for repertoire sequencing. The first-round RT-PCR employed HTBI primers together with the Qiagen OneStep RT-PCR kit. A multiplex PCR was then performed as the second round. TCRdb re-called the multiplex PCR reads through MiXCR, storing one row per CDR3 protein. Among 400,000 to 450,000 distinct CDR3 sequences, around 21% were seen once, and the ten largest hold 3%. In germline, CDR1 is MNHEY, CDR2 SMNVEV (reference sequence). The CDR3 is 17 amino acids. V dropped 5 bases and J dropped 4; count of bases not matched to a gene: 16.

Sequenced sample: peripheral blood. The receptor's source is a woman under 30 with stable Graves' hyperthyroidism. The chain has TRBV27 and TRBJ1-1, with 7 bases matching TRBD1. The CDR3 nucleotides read TGTGCCAGCAGTGAACAGACAGGGTGGGATTTCCCCACTGAAGCTTTCTTT. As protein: CASSEQTGWDFPTEAFF.